This T cell receptor beta chain was sequenced during a study of regulatory T cells in long-lasting Graves disease. The table lists this clonotype with many counts. According to the study, TCR beta libraries were built with iRepertoire HTBI primers and CDR3-region Arm-PCR. As processed by the authors: Sequenced samples collectively carried 62 TRBV and 11 to 15 TRBJ segments. MiXCR, applied by TCRdb to the multiplex PCR reads, yields one record per CDR3 protein. TCRdb's processing, not the authors', yielded these V and J calls. The sample has some 220,000 distinct CDR3 sequences; roughly 18% are singletons. The time point is: newly diagnosed GD, antithyroid drugs for less than 3 months. Researchers made the TCR library from RNA that was extracted from PBMCs. The germline CDR1 and CDR2 sequences are DFQATT and SNEGSKA (reference sequence). V lost 4 bases and J 0 bases, leaving 6 bases between the germline ends. CDR3 length: 13 amino acids.

The same data also went into a second study, on T cells in Graves' hyperthyroidism and ophthalmopathy. That publication notes: An absence of ophthalmopathy progression within 18 months meant stable Graves' hyperthyroidism. Initially, a first-round RT-PCR of the TCR CDR3 employed the HTBI primer set. A model of 13 V-J features distinguished ophthalmopathy from stable hyperthyroidism.

This sequence joins TRBV20-1 and TRBJ1-4; tentatively, D is TRBD1 (5 bases). The sequencing here drew on peripheral blood mononuclear cells (PBMCs), taken at new diagnosis, from a patient treated with antithyroid drugs. The sequence was collected from a woman in her twenties or thirties with Graves disease. The CDR3 sequence: CSAIRATNEKLFF. The CDR3 DNA reads TGCAGTGCTATCAGGGCAACTAATGAAAAACTGTTTTTT.